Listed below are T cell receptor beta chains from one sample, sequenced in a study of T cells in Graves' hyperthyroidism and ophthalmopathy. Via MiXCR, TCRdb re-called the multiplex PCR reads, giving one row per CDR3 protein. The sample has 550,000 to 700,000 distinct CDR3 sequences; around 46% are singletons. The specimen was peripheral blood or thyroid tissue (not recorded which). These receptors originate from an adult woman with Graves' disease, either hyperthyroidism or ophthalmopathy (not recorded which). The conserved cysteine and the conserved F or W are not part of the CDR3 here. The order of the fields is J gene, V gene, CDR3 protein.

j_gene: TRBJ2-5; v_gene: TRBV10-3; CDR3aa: AISESGGLETQY
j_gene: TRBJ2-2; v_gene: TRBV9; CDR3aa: ASSVSSGTFTGELF
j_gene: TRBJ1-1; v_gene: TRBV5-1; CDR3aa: ASSVDTAMNTEAF
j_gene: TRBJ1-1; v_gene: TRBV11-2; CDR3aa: ASSLAGTSYTEAF
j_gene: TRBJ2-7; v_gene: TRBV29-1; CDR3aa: SVQDRTLTYEQY
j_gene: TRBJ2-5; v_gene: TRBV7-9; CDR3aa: ASSAVAGVGTQY
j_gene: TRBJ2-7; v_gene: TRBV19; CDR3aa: ASSMGTYEQY
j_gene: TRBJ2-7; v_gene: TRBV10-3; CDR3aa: AISEVRLAGDRQY
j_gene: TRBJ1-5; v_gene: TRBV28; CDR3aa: ASSFSGAPQH
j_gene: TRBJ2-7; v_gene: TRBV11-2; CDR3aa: ASRLGYEQY
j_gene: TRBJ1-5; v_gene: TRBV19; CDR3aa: ASGRLGAYSNQPQH
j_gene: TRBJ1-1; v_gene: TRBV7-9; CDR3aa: ANTETAGLRNTEAF
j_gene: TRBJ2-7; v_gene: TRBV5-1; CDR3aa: ASSLAGGRAAYEQY
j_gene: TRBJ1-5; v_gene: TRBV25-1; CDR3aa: ARDRAGGSNQPQH
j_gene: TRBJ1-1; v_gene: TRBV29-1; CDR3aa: SVARGTTTEAF
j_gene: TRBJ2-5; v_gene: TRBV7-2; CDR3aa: ASSLFGETQY
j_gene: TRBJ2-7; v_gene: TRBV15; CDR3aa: ATSRFRTSGFY